The table lists the clone carrying this T cell receptor (beta chain) with many counts. The CDR3 has 16 residues. With 6 bases clipped from V and 0 bases from J, the junction kept 10 bases outside the gene matches. Looked up from germline, CDR1 is MNHNS and CDR2 is SASEGT. The TCR beta CDR3 regions underwent amplification using RNA transcripts as the source. First-round RT-PCR of the TCR CDR3 relied on the HTBI primer set. TCRdb reprocessed the multiplex PCR reads via MiXCR and lists one record per CDR3 protein. The data contain hundreds of thousands of distinct CDR3 sequences, roughly 15% of them singletons. Participants, patients aged 18 to 65, had newly diagnosed hyperthyroidism with a duration under 2 months. The record originates from a study of T cells in Graves' hyperthyroidism and ophthalmopathy.

Sequencing was performed on blood. The rearrangement joins TRBV6-1 to TRBJ1-1; 7 bases line up with TRBD1. This clonotype originated in a woman aged 40 to 50 with Graves' hyperthyroidism. CDR3 sequence reads: CASRTLTGPLNTEAFF. CDR3 sequence (DNA): TGTGCCAGCAGGACCTTGACAGGGCCCTTGAACACTGAAGCTTTCTTT.